The rows below give T cell receptor beta chains drawn from one sample of a study of cytomegalovirus exposure and HLA in healthy donors. This table comes from immunoSEQ multiplex PCR, and its TCRdb copy is limited to in-frame clones, with some not included. The table shows about 100,000 clones, with 70% to 85% occurring only once. Input material: PBMCs. Receptor source: a woman between 18 and 30 years old in good health and CMV-seronegative. Each CDR3 is given with its conserved first and last residue. D genes are given only for firm matches. Part of the rows lack a size; the others show once, few, many or a class for expanded clones.

CDR3: CASSLLGDSPLHF
DNA: TGTGCCAGCAGTCTTTTGGGAGATTCACCCCTCCACTTT
V: TRBV6-5
size: few
J: TRBJ1-6
D: NA

CDR3: CAAPRKAFF
DNA: TGTGCCGCACCCAGGAAGGCTTTCTTT
V: TRBV30
size: NA
J: TRBJ1-1
D: NA

CDR3: CASSQEPPGSGNTIYF
DNA: TGCGCCAGCAGCCAAGAACCCCCGGGCTCTGGAAACACCATATATTTT
V: TRBV4-1
size: NA
J: TRBJ1-3
D: NA

CDR3: CASSPLNEGTAFF
DNA: TGTGCCAGCAGCCCTCTAAACGAGGGAACGGCTTTCTTT
V: TRBV6-1
size: NA
J: TRBJ1-1
D: NA

CDR3: CASSLAQITNYGYTF
DNA: TGTGCCAGCAGCCTAGCACAGATTACTAACTATGGCTACACCTTC
V: TRBV7-2
size: NA
J: TRBJ1-2
D: NA

CDR3: CASSSTGGGNQPQHF
DNA: TGTGCCAGCAGCTCGACAGGGGGCGGCAATCAGCCCCAGCATTTT
V: TRBV5-8
size: NA
J: TRBJ1-5
D: TRBD1

CDR3: CASSAGQARSGANVLTF
DNA: TGTGCCAGCAGCGCGGGACAGGCGCGCTCTGGGGCCAACGTCCTGACTTTC
V: TRBV11-3
size: NA
J: TRBJ2-6
D: TRBD1

CDR3: CASSLRTPGTEAFF
DNA: TGCGCCAGCAGCCTTAGGACACCAGGCACTGAAGCTTTCTTT
V: TRBV5-1
size: few
J: TRBJ1-1
D: NA

CDR3: CASSSPLATTSGGAYEQYF
DNA: TGTGCCAGCAGCTCGCCCCTCGCAACTACTAGCGGGGGGGCTTACGAGCAGTACTTC
V: TRBV5-4
size: NA
J: TRBJ2-7
D: TRBD2

CDR3: CASSMSGGNEQYF
DNA: TGTGCCAGTAGTATGAGCGGGGGCAACGAGCAGTACTTC
V: TRBV19
size: NA
J: TRBJ2-7
D: TRBD2

CDR3: CASSPGTGRETQYF
DNA: TGTGCCAGCAGCCCCGGGACAGGGAGAGAGACCCAGTACTTC
V: TRBV2
size: NA
J: TRBJ2-5
D: TRBD1

CDR3: CASSPDRAHEQYF
DNA: TGTGCCAGCAGCCCGGACAGGGCCCACGAGCAGTACTTC
V: TRBV5-6
size: once
J: TRBJ2-7
D: TRBD1

CDR3: CASSEGLRGSTDTQYF
DNA: TGTGCCAGCAGCGAGGGGCTGCGGGGGAGCACAGATACGCAGTATTTT
V: TRBV9
size: NA
J: TRBJ2-3
D: TRBD2

CDR3: CASTWQGDREQFF
DNA: TGTGCCAGCACCTGGCAGGGGGACAGGGAGCAGTTCTTC
V: TRBV5-8
size: NA
J: TRBJ2-1
D: TRBD1

CDR3: CASSEVQGMFYEQYF
DNA: TGTGCCAGCAGTGAAGTTCAGGGTATGTTTTACGAGCAGTACTTC
V: TRBV6-1
size: NA
J: TRBJ2-7
D: NA

CDR3: CASRFRDSNEKLFF
DNA: TGTGCCAGCAGGTTCCGGGACAGTAATGAAAAACTGTTTTTT
V: TRBV28
size: NA
J: TRBJ1-4
D: TRBD1

CDR3: CSAKTGQETQYF
DNA: TGCAGCGCCAAGACAGGACAAGAGACCCAGTACTTC
V: TRBV29-1
size: NA
J: TRBJ2-5
D: NA

CDR3: CSVETYSTGVRYEQYF
DNA: TGCAGCGTTGAGACCTATTCGACAGGGGTAAGATACGAGCAGTACTTC
V: TRBV29-1
size: once
J: TRBJ2-7
D: TRBD1

CDR3: CASSSFGANVLTF
DNA: TGTGCCAGCAGTAGTTTTGGGGCCAACGTCCTGACTTTC
V: TRBV14
size: NA
J: TRBJ2-6
D: NA

CDR3: CASSPHEYTGGETQYF
DNA: TGTGCCAGCAGCCCACATGAATACACAGGGGGAGAGACCCAGTACTTC
V: TRBV9
size: NA
J: TRBJ2-5
D: TRBD1

CDR3: CASSSTGTGGNEQFF
DNA: TGTGCCAGCAGCTCGACCGGGACAGGGGGCAATGAGCAGTTCTTC
V: TRBV5-8
size: NA
J: TRBJ2-1
D: TRBD1

CDR3: CATSPGGKNIQYF
DNA: TGTGCCACCAGCCCGGGAGGCAAAAACATTCAGTACTTC
V: TRBV15
size: NA
J: TRBJ2-4
D: TRBD2

CDR3: CASWTHRGAGNTIYF
DNA: TGTGCCAGCTGGACACACAGGGGCGCGGGAAACACCATATATTTT
V: TRBV27
size: NA
J: TRBJ1-3
D: TRBD1

CDR3: CASSSQGYSYEQYF
DNA: TGTGCCAGCAGTTCACAGGGGTACTCCTACGAGCAGTACTTC
V: TRBV28
size: NA
J: TRBJ2-7
D: TRBD1

CDR3: CATEPPNRRTYEQYF
DNA: TGTGCCACAGAGCCACCTAACAGGCGCACCTACGAGCAGTACTTC
V: TRBV5-3
size: NA
J: TRBJ2-7
D: NA

CDR3: CASSLGSGTGDLNEQYF
DNA: TGCGCCAGCAGCTTGGGTTCGGGGACAGGGGACCTGAACGAGCAGTACTTC
V: TRBV5-1
size: NA
J: TRBJ2-7
D: TRBD1

CDR3: CAWSVSNEQFF
DNA: TGTGCCTGGAGTGTGAGTAATGAGCAGTTCTTC
V: TRBV30
size: NA
J: TRBJ2-1
D: NA

CDR3: CASSPNGRGQGTDTQYF
DNA: TGCGCCAGCAGCCCCAACGGGCGGGGCCAGGGCACAGATACGCAGTATTTT
V: TRBV5-1
size: NA
J: TRBJ2-3
D: NA

CDR3: CAWSETGNTEAFF
DNA: TGTGCCTGGAGTGAAACAGGAAACACTGAAGCTTTCTTT
V: TRBV30
size: NA
J: TRBJ1-1
D: NA

CDR3: CASSPQPTSGGYNEQFF
DNA: TGCGCCAGCAGCCCTCAACCGACTAGCGGGGGTTACAATGAGCAGTTCTTC
V: TRBV5-1
size: NA
J: TRBJ2-1
D: TRBD2

CDR3: CASSPRGTGGFEAFF
DNA: TGTGCCAGCAGTCCCCGGGGGACAGGGGGCTTTGAAGCTTTCTTT
V: TRBV6-6
size: NA
J: TRBJ1-1
D: TRBD1

CDR3: CASSQHSSYEQYF
DNA: TGCGCCAGCAGTCAGCACAGCTCCTACGAGCAGTACTTC
V: TRBV10-2
size: NA
J: TRBJ2-7
D: NA

CDR3: CASSLGQAPYEQYF
DNA: TGTGCCAGCAGCTTGGGACAGGCCCCCTACGAGCAGTACTTC
V: TRBV7-9
size: once
J: TRBJ2-7
D: TRBD1

CDR3: CASSYKSDSPGSEAFF
DNA: TGTGCCAGCAGCTACAAATCAGACAGCCCCGGGTCTGAAGCTTTCTTT
V: TRBV7-9
size: NA
J: TRBJ1-1
D: NA

CDR3: CASRPTGGGYTF
DNA: TGTGCCAGCCGACCCACCGGAGGTGGCTACACCTTC
V: TRBV13
size: NA
J: TRBJ1-2
D: NA

CDR3: CASSQDRTQGHPYEQYF
DNA: TGCGCCAGCAGCCAAGATCGGACGCAGGGACACCCCTACGAGCAGTACTTC
V: TRBV4-1
size: NA
J: TRBJ2-7
D: NA

CDR3: CASSSRGANYGYTF
DNA: TGTGCCAGCAGTTCCCGGGGTGCTAACTATGGCTACACCTTC
V: TRBV28
size: NA
J: TRBJ1-2
D: NA

CDR3: CASSRTPTGVNTEAFF
DNA: TGCGCCAGCAGCCGTACACCGACAGGAGTGAACACTGAAGCTTTCTTT
V: TRBV5-1
size: NA
J: TRBJ1-1
D: NA

CDR3: CALEDGYTF
DNA: TGTGCGCTGGAGGATGGCTACACCTTC
V: TRBV30
size: NA
J: TRBJ1-2
D: NA

CDR3: CASSPRENYGYTF
DNA: TGTGCCAGCAGCCCTCGGGAAAACTATGGCTACACCTTC
V: TRBV6-1
size: NA
J: TRBJ1-2
D: NA

CDR3: CASGGPPPGELFF
DNA: TGTGCCAGCGGGGGCCCTCCGCCGGGGGAGCTGTTTTTT
V: TRBV27
size: NA
J: TRBJ2-2
D: NA

CDR3: CASSSTSGGPGDTQYF
DNA: TGCGCCAGCAGCTCAACTAGCGGGGGCCCGGGGGATACGCAGTATTTT
V: TRBV5-1
size: NA
J: TRBJ2-3
D: TRBD2